This record concerns one T cell receptor beta chain sequence. The antigen remains unidentified. This specimen belongs to a study of vaccination and CD4 T cells after COVID-19. The V gene's germline CDR1 is SEHNR and CDR2 FQNEAQ (reference sequence). Trimming cost V 3 bases and J 6 bases; bases outside gene matches: 7. This CDR3 comprises 14 residues. Study-level results: Convalescent participants were relatively few, and none had early post-infection timepoints studied.

Regarding treatment: roughly ten-day PBMC culture with coronavirus spike peptide pools or control peptides (ViraFEST assay). The Oncomine TCR Beta short-read assay generated sequence data from the DNA of cultured CD4+ T cells. In TCRdb, the PCR reads were re-called with MiXCR into one record per CDR3 protein. The table lists 12,000 or so distinct CDR3 sequences, 20% of them singletons, with less than 15% in the top ten. The specimen was CD4+ T cells from blood, cultured in vitro, collected before SARS-CoV-2 vaccination. The chain combines TRBV7-9 with TRBJ1-1; TRBD1 matches 7 bases. The sequence came from a human donor who received a COVID-19 vaccine. CDR3 DNA: TGTGCCAGCAGCTTGGGAGACAGGGTGTCTGAAGCTTTCTTT. Its protein product is CASSLGDRVSEAFF. Variable domain in full (rest from reference TRBV7-9 and TRBJ1-1): DTGVSQNPRHKITKRGQNVTFRCDPISEHNRLYWYRQTLGQGPEFLTYFQNEAQLEKSRLLSDRFSAERPKGSFSTLEIQRTEQGDSAMYLCASSLGDRVSEAFFGQGTRLTVV.